This T cell receptor (beta chain) derives from a study of blood T cell repertoires in COVID-19. Study context: PBMCs, B-cell-depleted T cells, or T cells were the source of the cDNA or gDNA that made up the material.

Profiled with immunoSEQ multiplex PCR; TCRdb holds only in-frame clones, not every one. This sample yields roughly 80,000 clones, of which 87% are seen a single time; around 5.1% belongs to the top ten. The CDR3 is 15 amino acids. The germline gives CDR1 LGHNA, CDR2 YSLEER. V lost 6 bases to trimming and J lost 7 bases; unmatched junction nucleotides: 10. What was sequenced was peripheral blood. V usage is TRBV4-3 and J usage is TRBJ2-1, with 9 bases matching TRBD1. The TCR sequence derives from a woman of 80 years or more with active or convalescent COVID-19. The chain's CDR3 is CASSPGTGLGNEQFF. DNA of the CDR3: TGCGCCAGCAGTCCCGGGACAGGGCTGGGGAATGAGCAGTTCTTC.